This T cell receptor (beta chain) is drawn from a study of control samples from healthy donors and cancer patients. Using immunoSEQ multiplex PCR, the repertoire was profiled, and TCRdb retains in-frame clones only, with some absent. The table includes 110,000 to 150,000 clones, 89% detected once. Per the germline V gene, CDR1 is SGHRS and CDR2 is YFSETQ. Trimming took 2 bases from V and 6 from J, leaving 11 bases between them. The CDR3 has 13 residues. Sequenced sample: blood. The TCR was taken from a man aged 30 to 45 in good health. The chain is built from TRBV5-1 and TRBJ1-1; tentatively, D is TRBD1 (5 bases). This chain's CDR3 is CASSFRATSEAFF. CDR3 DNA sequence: TGCGCCAGCAGCTTCAGGGCAACCTCTGAAGCTTTCTTT.